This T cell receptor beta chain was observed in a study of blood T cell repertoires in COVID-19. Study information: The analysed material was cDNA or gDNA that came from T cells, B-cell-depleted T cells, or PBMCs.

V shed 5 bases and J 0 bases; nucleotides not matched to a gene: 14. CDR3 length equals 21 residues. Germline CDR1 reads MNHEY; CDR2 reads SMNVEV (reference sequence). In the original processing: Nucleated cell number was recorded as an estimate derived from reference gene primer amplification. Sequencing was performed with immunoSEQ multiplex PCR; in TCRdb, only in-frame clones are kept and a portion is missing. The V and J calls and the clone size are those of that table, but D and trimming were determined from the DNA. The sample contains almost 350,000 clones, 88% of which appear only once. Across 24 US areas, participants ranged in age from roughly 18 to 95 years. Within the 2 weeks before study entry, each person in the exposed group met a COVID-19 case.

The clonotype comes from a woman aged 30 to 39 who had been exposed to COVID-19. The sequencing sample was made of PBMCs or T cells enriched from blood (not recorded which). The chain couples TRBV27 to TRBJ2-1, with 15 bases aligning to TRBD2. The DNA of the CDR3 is TGTGCCAGCAGTCCCGATTTCTCAGGGACTAGCGGGAGGAGCTCCTACAATGAGCAGTTCTTC. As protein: CASSPDFSGTSGRSSYNEQFF.